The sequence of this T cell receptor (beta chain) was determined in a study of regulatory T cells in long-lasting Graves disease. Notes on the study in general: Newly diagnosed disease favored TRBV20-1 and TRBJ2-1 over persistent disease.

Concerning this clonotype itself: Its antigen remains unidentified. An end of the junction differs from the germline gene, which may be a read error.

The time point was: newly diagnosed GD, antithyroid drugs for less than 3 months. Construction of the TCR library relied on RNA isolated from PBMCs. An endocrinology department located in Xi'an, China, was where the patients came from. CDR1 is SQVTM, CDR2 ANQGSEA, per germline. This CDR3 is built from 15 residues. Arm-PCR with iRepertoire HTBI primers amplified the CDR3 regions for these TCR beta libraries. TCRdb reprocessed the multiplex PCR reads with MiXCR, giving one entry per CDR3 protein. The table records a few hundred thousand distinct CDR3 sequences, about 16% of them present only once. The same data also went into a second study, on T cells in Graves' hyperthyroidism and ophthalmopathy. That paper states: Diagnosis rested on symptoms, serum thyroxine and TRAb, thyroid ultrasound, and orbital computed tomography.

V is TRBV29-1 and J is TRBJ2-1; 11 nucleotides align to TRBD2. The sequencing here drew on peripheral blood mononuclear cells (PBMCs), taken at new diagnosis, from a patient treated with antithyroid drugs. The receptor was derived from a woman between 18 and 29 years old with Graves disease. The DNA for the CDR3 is TGCAGCCTTGAGGGGCTTAGCGGGAGGGTGAATGAGCAGTTCTTC. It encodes CSLEGLSGRVNEQFF.